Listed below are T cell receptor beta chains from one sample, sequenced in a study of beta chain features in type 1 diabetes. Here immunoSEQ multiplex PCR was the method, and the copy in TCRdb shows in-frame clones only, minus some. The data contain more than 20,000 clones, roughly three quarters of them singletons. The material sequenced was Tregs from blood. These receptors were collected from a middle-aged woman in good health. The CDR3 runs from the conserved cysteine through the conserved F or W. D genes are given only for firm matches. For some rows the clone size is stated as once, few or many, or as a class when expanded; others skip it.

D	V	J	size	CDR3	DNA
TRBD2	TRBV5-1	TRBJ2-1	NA	CASSLRGDSYNEQFF	TGCGCCAGCAGCTTGCGGGGGGACTCCTACAATGAGCAGTTCTTC
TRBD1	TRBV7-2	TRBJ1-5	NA	CASSSGTGGLKPQHF	TGTGCCAGCAGCTCGGGGACAGGGGGGTTAAAGCCCCAGCATTTT
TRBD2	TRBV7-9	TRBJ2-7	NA	CASSLVGGYEQYF	TGTGCCAGCAGCTTAGTGGGGGGGTACGAGCAGTACTTC
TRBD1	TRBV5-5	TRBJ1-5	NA	CASSLVGTGNQPQHF	TGTGCCAGCAGCTTGGTGGGGACAGGGAATCAGCCCCAGCATTTT
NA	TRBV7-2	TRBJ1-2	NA	CASSLALGGSLYGYTF	TGTGCCAGCAGCTTAGCACTAGGGGGTTCCCTCTATGGCTACACCTTC
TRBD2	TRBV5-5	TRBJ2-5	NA	CASSLVATSGGQETQYF	TGTGCCAGCAGCTTGGTAGCTACTAGCGGGGGGCAAGAGACCCAGTACTTC
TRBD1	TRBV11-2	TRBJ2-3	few	CASSLGGTGATDTQYF	TGTGCCAGCAGCTTAGGGGGGACAGGGGCCACAGATACGCAGTATTTT
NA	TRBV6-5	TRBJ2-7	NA	CASSYSSGIGYEQYF	TGTGCCAGCAGTTACTCGTCCGGGATTGGCTACGAGCAGTACTTC
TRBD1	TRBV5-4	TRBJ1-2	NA	CASSTLQGNYGYTF	TGTGCCAGCAGCACCCTACAGGGGAACTATGGCTACACCTTC
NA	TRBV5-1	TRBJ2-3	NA	CASSFHSLTDTQYF	TGCGCCAGCAGCTTTCACAGCCTCACAGATACGCAGTATTTT
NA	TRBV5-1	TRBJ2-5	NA	CASSTDRTQYF	TGCGCCAGCAGCACCGACAGGACCCAGTACTTC
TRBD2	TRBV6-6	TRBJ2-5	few	CASSESGGTGETQYF	TGTGCCAGCAGTGAGAGCGGGGGGACGGGGGAGACCCAGTACTTC
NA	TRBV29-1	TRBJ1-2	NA	CSVDGGLANYGYTF	TGCAGCGTTGACGGGGGACTAGCTAACTATGGCTACACCTTC
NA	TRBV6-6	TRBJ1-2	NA	CASSYSPHRVNYGYTF	TGTGCCAGCAGTTATTCCCCCCACAGGGTTAACTATGGCTACACCTTC
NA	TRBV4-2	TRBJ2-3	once	CASSQDGVDTDTQYF	TGTGCCAGCAGCCAAGATGGAGTAGACACAGATACGCAGTATTTT
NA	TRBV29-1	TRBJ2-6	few	CSVESFNVLTF	TGCAGCGTTGAGTCCTTCAACGTCCTGACTTTC
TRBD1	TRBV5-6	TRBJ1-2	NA	CASSLPDRENGYTF	TGTGCCAGCAGCTTGCCGGACAGGGAGAATGGCTACACCTTC
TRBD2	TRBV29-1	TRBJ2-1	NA	CSGGGYNEQFF	TGCAGCGGGGGGGGCTACAATGAGCAGTTCTTC
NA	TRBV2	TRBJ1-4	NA	CASMRGIGGLNEKLFF	TGTGCCAGCATGCGGGGGATAGGAGGGCTGAATGAAAAACTGTTTTTT
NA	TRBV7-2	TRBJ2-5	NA	CASSPLEVDRETQYF	TGTGCCAGCAGCCCGCTAGAGGTCGATAGGGAGACCCAGTACTTC
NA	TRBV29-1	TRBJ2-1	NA	CSVPSSEWGEQFF	TGCAGCGTTCCCAGTAGCGAGTGGGGTGAGCAGTTCTTC
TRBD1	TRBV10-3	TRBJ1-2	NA	CAISGRAGGHTNYGYTF	TGTGCCATCAGTGGTAGGGCAGGGGGCCATACTAACTATGGCTACACCTTC
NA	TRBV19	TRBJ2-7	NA	CASSYRFTYEQYF	TGTGCCAGTAGTTACAGATTCACCTACGAGCAGTACTTC
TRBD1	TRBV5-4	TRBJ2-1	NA	CASSLAGTGLSEQFF	TGTGCCAGCAGCTTGGCCGGGACAGGGCTAAGTGAGCAGTTCTTC
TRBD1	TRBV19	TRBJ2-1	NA	CASSMIDRGGYNEQFF	TGTGCCAGTAGTATGATCGACAGGGGAGGCTACAATGAGCAGTTCTTC
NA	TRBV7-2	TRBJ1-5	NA	CASSLFARAPGPQHF	TGTGCCAGCAGCTTATTCGCCAGGGCGCCAGGGCCCCAGCATTTT
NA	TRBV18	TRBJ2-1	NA	CASSPRVLRGAWYNEQFF	TGTGCCAGCTCACCACGAGTTTTACGGGGGGCTTGGTACAATGAGCAGTTCTTC
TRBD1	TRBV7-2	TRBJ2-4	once	CASSFDRGNIQYF	TGTGCCAGCAGCTTCGACAGGGGAAACATTCAGTACTTC
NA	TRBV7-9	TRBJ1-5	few	CASSLRGNQPQHF	TGTGCCAGCAGCTTACGGGGTAATCAGCCCCAGCATTTT
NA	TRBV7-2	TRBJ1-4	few	CASSLVPGNEKLFF	TGTGCCAGCAGCTTAGTCCCAGGAAATGAAAAACTGTTTTTT
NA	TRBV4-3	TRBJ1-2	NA	CASSPTRPPGFYGYTF	TGCGCCAGCAGCCCGACGCGACCGCCAGGCTTTTATGGCTACACCTTC
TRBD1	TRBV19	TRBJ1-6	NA	CASRFVGTGGLGNSPLHF	TGTGCCAGTAGGTTCGTGGGGACAGGGGGACTAGGAAATTCACCCCTCCACTTT
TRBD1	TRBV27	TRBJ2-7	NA	CASSLRGQGVYEQYF	TGTGCCAGCAGTTTAAGGGGACAGGGAGTCTACGAGCAGTACTTC
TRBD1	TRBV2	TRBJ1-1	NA	CAQNRGPNTEAFF	TGTGCCCAAAACAGGGGCCCGAACACTGAAGCTTTCTTT
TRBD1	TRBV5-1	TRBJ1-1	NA	CASSLILTGANTEAFF	TGCGCCAGCAGCCTCATCTTGACAGGGGCCAACACTGAAGCTTTCTTT
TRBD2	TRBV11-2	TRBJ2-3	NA	CASSLRLAGRADTQYF	TGTGCCAGCAGCCTCCGACTAGCGGGGCGAGCAGATACGCAGTATTTT
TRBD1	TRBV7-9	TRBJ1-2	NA	CASSFRGDSHYGYTF	TGTGCCAGCAGCTTTAGGGGGGACAGTCACTATGGCTACACCTTC
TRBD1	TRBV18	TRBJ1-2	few	CASSPGTGGGYTF	TGTGCCAGCTCACCAGGAACAGGGGGAGGCTACACCTTC
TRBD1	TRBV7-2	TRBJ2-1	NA	CASSLARGQGAGEQFF	TGTGCCAGCAGCTTAGCGCGAGGACAGGGGGCGGGAGAGCAGTTCTTC
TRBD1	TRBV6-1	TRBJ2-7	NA	CASGTGGAQYF	TGTGCCAGCGGAACAGGGGGCGCGCAGTACTTC
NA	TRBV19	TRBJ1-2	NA	CASSTQMLQGSYGYTF	TGTGCCAGTAGTACCCAGATGTTGCAGGGCTCCTATGGCTACACCTTC
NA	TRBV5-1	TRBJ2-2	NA	CASSYFYSNTGELFF	TGCGCCAGCAGCTACTTCTACTCCAACACCGGGGAGCTGTTTTTT
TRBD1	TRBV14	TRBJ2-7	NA	CASPPSGTGVGREPYEQYF	TGTGCCAGCCCCCCTTCCGGGACAGGGGTTGGGCGGGAGCCCTACGAGCAGTACTTC
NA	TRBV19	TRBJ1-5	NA	CASREVGNQPQHF	TGTGCCAGCAGGGAGGTTGGCAATCAGCCCCAGCATTTT
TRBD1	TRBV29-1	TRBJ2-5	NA	CSVRTGGETQYF	TGCAGCGTTCGGACAGGCGGGGAGACCCAGTACTTC
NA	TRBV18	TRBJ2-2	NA	CASSPSRDSGNLNTGELLF	TGTGCCAGCTCACCAAGCCGGGACTCCGGAAACCTTAACACCGGGGAGCTGCTTTTT
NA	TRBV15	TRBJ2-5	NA	CATSREGLRGEETQYF	TGTGCCACCAGCAGAGAAGGTCTTAGGGGCGAAGAGACCCAGTACTTC
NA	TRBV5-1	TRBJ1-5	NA	CASRPDYNQPQHF	TGCGCCAGCAGACCGGACTACAATCAGCCCCAGCATTTT
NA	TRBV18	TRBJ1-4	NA	CASSPSGPSTNEKLFF	TGTGCCAGCTCACCATCCGGTCCTTCGACTAATGAAAAACTGTTTTTT
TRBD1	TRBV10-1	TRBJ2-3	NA	CARRTGAPDTQYF	TGCGCCAGAAGGACAGGGGCCCCAGATACGCAGTATTTT